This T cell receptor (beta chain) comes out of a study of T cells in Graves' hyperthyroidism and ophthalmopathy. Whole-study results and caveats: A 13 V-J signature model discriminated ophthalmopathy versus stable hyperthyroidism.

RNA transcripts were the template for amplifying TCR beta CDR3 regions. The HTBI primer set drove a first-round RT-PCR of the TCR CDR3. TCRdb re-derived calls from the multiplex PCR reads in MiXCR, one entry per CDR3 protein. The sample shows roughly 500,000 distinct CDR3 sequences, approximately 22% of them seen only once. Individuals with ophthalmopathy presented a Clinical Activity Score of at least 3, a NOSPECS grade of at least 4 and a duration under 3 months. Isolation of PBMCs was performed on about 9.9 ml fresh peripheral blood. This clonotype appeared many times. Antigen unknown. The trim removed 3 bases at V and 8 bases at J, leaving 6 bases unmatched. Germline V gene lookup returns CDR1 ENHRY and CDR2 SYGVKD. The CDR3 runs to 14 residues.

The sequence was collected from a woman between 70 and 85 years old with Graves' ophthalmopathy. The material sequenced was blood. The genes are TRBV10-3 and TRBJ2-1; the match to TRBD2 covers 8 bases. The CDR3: CAISDWSGSDEQFF. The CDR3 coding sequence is TGTGCCATCAGTGATTGGAGCGGGAGCGATGAGCAGTTCTTC.